The 7 T cell receptor beta chains reported below all come from one sample, sequenced in a study of human T cells and chemical hapten exposure. TCRdb used MiXCR to reprocess the RACE reads, holding one entry per CDR3 protein. Among around 200,000 distinct CDR3 sequences listed, more than 25% were seen once. Documented time point: pre-sensitization, week 0. Treatment noted: therapeutic diphenylcyclopropenone sensitization with weekly scalp DPC. The sequencing here drew on whole blood, taken in connection with sensitization to the hapten diphenylcyclopropenone (DPC). The source of these receptors is a woman aged 30 to 39 with alopecia areata. Some clones in this sample may be carry-over from other donors' samples.

The rearrangement joins TRBV7-3 to TRBJ2-1; tentatively, D is TRBD2 (5 bases). V dropped 5 bases and J dropped 0 bases, with 5 bases sitting between them. CDR1 is SGHTA, CDR2 FQGTGA, per germline. The CDR3 spans 13 residues. The CDR3 here is CASSRGSYNEQFF. Written as DNA, the CDR3 is TGTGCCAGCAGCCGGGGCTCCTACAATGAGCAGTTCTTC. Together with reference TRBV7-3 and TRBJ2-1, the CDR3 gives the full variable domain: GAGVSQTPSNKVTEKGKYVELRCDPISGHTALYWYRQSLGQGPEFLIYFQGTGAADDSGLPNDRFFAVRPEGSVSTLKIQRTERGDSAVYLCASSRGSYNEQFFGPGTRLTVL.

This clonotype was counted a few times. V and J are TRBV29-1 and TRBJ1-3, with a possible D match to TRBD1 (6 bases). V was trimmed by 4 bases and J by 6 bases, leaving 7 bases between them. CDR1 is SQVTM and CDR2 is ANQGSEA in the germline V gene. CDR3 length equals 11 residues. CDR3 amino acids: CSVAGENTIYF. CDR3 in DNA: TGCAGCGTTGCAGGGGAAAACACCATATATTTT. The complete variable domain, with remaining parts taken from reference TRBV29-1 and TRBJ1-3, reads SAVISQKPSRDICQRGTSLTIQCQVDSQVTMMFWYRQQPGQSLTLIATANQGSEATYESGFVIDKFPISRPNLTFSTLTVSNMSPEDSSIYLCSVAGENTIYFGEGSWLTVV.

The rearrangement joins TRBV29-1 to TRBJ2-7, with D unclear. With 5 bases removed from V and 3 bases from J, the gap between germline ends came to 5 bases. The germline V gene encodes CDR1 SQVTM and CDR2 ANQGSEA. The CDR3 is made up of 10 amino acids. CDR3 loop: CSVFIYEQYF. CDR3 nucleotide sequence: TGCAGCGTTTTTATCTACGAGCAGTACTTC.

This clonotype was seen more than once but under ten times. The chain joins TRBV20-1 to TRBJ2-5, with D hard to call. CDR1 and CDR2 from the germline V gene are DFQATT and SNEGSKA (reference sequence). The CDR3 is made up of 12 amino acids. V dropped 2 bases and J dropped 0 bases, with 4 bases sitting between them. Here the CDR3 reads CSARPNQETQYF. As DNA, the CDR3 is TGCAGTGCTAGACCGAACCAAGAGACCCAGTACTTC.

The V and J genes are TRBV7-6 and TRBJ2-1; tentative D call: TRBD1 (6 bases). Trimming shortened V by 3 bases and J by 4 bases, and 10 bases separated the two germline ends. The CDR3 spans 14 residues. Germline V CDR1 and CDR2: SGHVS, FNYEAQ. This CDR3 is CASSLQDRYNEQFF. The CDR3 DNA reads as TGTGCCAGCAGCTTGCAGGACAGATACAATGAGCAGTTCTTC. Together with reference TRBV7-6 and TRBJ2-1, the CDR3 gives the full variable domain: GAGVSQSPRYKVTKRGQDVALRCDPISGHVSLYWYRQALGQGPEFLTYFNYEAQQDKSGLPNDRFSAERPEGSISTLTIQRTEQRDSAMYRCASSLQDRYNEQFFGPGTRLTVL.

This chain joins TRBV19 and TRBJ2-1; TRBD1 agrees at 8 bases. V trimming: 7 bases; J trimming: 5 bases; junction bases outside the gene matches: 10. This CDR3 contains 15 residues. Germline CDR1 and CDR2: LNHDA and SQIVND (reference sequence). CDR3 residues: CASTHRDRSHNEQFF. The DNA for the CDR3 is TGTGCCAGTACCCACCGGGACAGGTCCCACAATGAGCAGTTCTTC.

The DNA of the CDR3 is TGTGCCAGCAGCCCTACTGAATATAATTCACCCCTCCACTTT. This translates into CASSPTEYNSPLHF. The chain employs TRBV7-9 and TRBJ1-6; no definite D call. Germline lookup yields CDR1 SEHNR and CDR2 FQNEAQ (reference sequence). V lost 5 bases, J lost 4 bases, and 9 bases lay in between. CDR3 size: 14 residues.